These 15 T cell receptor beta chains came from one sample sequenced in a study of blood T cell repertoires in COVID-19. Clones were sequenced by immunoSEQ multiplex PCR, and TCRdb holds only the in-frame ones, with some missing. Of 45,000 or so clones listed, 80% to 90% are singletons. What was sequenced was peripheral blood. The source is an elderly man with acute or convalescent COVID-19.

In this sample, this clone turned up a few times. Compared with germline, one end of the junction differs, possibly owing to a read error. The CDR3 nucleotides are TGTGCCAGCAGCGTCACAGGCAACCAGCCCCAGCATTTT. This encodes CASSVTGNQPQHF. The V and J genes are TRBV9 and TRBJ1-5; weak D call: TRBD1 (5 bases). The CDR3 consists of 13 residues. The germline gives CDR1 SGDLS, CDR2 YYNGEE.

There are a few counts of this clone. This sequence joins TRBV28 and TRBJ1-2; D may be TRBD1 (6 bases). The V end was cut by 3 bases, the J end by 7 bases, with 12 bases between. The CDR3 extends over 13 amino acids. CDR1 and CDR2 from the germline V gene are MDHEN and SYDVKM. Here the CDR3 DNA reads TGTGCCAGCAGTTTTTTGGGGGCGTTTGGCTACACCTTC. Translated, it gives CASSFLGAFGYTF.

The rearrangement joins TRBV21-1 to TRBJ1-1; the table's D call, TRBD1, was not checked against the DNA. TRBV21-1 is tagged as a pseudogene. The CDR3 is made up of 18 amino acids. DNA for the CDR3: TGTGCCAGCAGCAAAATGGCCAGGGGGGACAGAATGAACACTGAAGCTTTCTTT. This gives the protein CASSKMARGDRMNTEAFF.

The rearrangement joins TRBV10-1 to TRBJ2-1; maybe TRBD1 (6 bases). V shed 6 bases and J shed 8 bases, with 14 bases lying between them. CDR1 is WNHNN, CDR2 SYGVQD, per germline (reference sequence). The CDR3 runs 13 residues. The CDR3 bases are TGCGCCAGCAGCGGGAAGGGGGTTTATGAGCAGTTCTTC. Its translation: CASSGKGVYEQFF.

The chain joins TRBV6-6 to TRBJ2-1, with TRBD2 as a possible D gene (5 bases). Deletions cut 0 bases from V and 8 bases from J, with 11 bases between. The CDR3 extends over 14 amino acids. Germline CDR1 is MNHNY and CDR2 is SVGAGI (reference sequence). CDR3 bases: TGTGCCAGCAGTTACTCGAGGGCCCCGGATGAGCAGTTCTTC. It encodes CASSYSRAPDEQFF.

The chain couples TRBV3-1 (or the pseudogene TRBV3-2) to TRBJ1-2; no firm D call. CDR1 LGHDT and CDR2 YNNKEL come from the germline V gene (reference sequence). The CDR3 runs to 12 residues. The V gene lost 2 bases and the J gene lost 4 bases, with 5 bases spanning the gap. The CDR3 DNA is TGTGCCAGCAGCCAAACTAGCTATGGCTACACCTTC. Residues: CASSQTSYGYTF.

V gene TRBV30 combines with J gene TRBJ1-6; perhaps TRBD1 as D (5 bases). Per the germline V gene, CDR1 is GTSNPN and CDR2 is SVGIG (reference sequence). CDR3 length: 13 residues. Deletions cut 6 bases from V and 6 bases from J, with 12 bases between. CDR3 DNA: TGTGCCTGCGCCCCCGGGGGTAATTCACCCCTCCACTTT. Amino acid sequence: CACAPGGNSPLHF.

J is TRBJ2-7 and V is TRBV11-3; 7 bases fit TRBD1. The V gene end was trimmed by 5 bases and the J gene end by 6 bases; junction bases not matched to a gene: 10. This CDR3 comprises 14 residues. Per germline, CDR1 SGHNT and CDR2 YENEEA. The CDR3 spells CASSPTGVGGEQYF. In nucleotides, the CDR3 is TGTGCCAGCAGCCCCACAGGGGTCGGCGGCGAGCAGTACTTC.

The rearrangement uses TRBV11-3 and TRBJ2-7; no clear D. This CDR3 has 15 residues. Germline CDR1 is SGHNT and CDR2 is YENEEA. Trimming took 1 base from V and 2 from J, leaving 12 bases between them. The CDR3 region has the DNA TGTGCCAGCAGCTTAGGACCCCCAGACACCTACGAGCAGTACTTC. Protein product: CASSLGPPDTYEQYF.

This sequence joins TRBV28 and TRBJ2-7; perhaps TRBD2 as D (6 bases). The CDR3 is 13 residues long. The ends were cut back, 3 bases at V and 7 bases at J, with 13 bases in the middle. Germline V CDR1 and CDR2: MDHEN, SYDVKM. The CDR3 spells CASSFGGVGEQYF. In DNA, the CDR3 is TGTGCCAGCAGTTTCGGAGGGGTAGGGGAGCAGTACTTC.

V usage is TRBV19 and J usage is TRBJ2-2, with 7 bases lining up with TRBD1. The CDR3 extends over 15 amino acids. CDR1 and CDR2 (germline): LNHDA, SQIVND (reference sequence). Trimming cost V 4 bases and J 3 bases; bases outside gene matches: 5. The CDR3 DNA sequence: TGTGCCAGTAGTACTGGGACAGCTTACACCGGGGAGCTGTTTTTT. This translates into CASSTGTAYTGELFF.

The J gene is TRBJ2-7, the V gene TRBV19, with 11 bases identical to TRBD1. Germline-derived CDR1 and CDR2 are LNHDA and SQIVND (reference sequence). The CDR3 has 16 residues. V lost 4 bases to trimming and J lost 3 bases; unmatched junction nucleotides: 8. DNA of the CDR3: TGTGCCAGTAGTACATTGACCGGGACAGGGGGCTACGAGCAGTACTTC. Translated, it gives CASSTLTGTGGYEQYF.

The V call is TRBV5-6, the J call TRBJ2-3, with 7 bases that match TRBD2. Germline V gives CDR1 SGHDT, CDR2 YYEEEE. The CDR3 totals 15 residues. V was clipped by 0 bases and J by 2 bases; unmatched bases: 3. This chain's CDR3 is CASSLALAATDTQYF. CDR3 bases: TGTGCCAGCAGCTTGGCGCTAGCGGCCACAGATACGCAGTATTTT.

The V and J genes are TRBV11-2 and TRBJ2-1; 10 bases align to TRBD2. The CDR3 is 17 residues long. The germline V gene encodes CDR1 SGHAT and CDR2 FQNNGV. The V segment lost 6 bases and the J segment 7 bases; nucleotides outside the gene matches: 15. CDR3: CASRDPLASGGTNEQFF. The CDR3 nucleotides read TGTGCCAGCAGGGACCCCTTGGCTAGCGGGGGAACAAATGAGCAGTTCTTC.

The chain is built from TRBV5-4 and TRBJ2-4, with a tentative D call TRBD2 (5 bases). V dropped 0 bases and J dropped 2 bases, with 15 bases sitting between them. The CDR3 totals 17 residues. The germline gives CDR1 SGHNT, CDR2 YYREEE (reference sequence). The CDR3 here is CASSLEPARTPKNIQYF. CDR3 nucleotides: TGTGCCAGCAGCTTGGAACCGGCTCGGACTCCCAAAAACATTCAGTACTTC. The full variable domain, completed using reference TRBV5-4 and TRBJ2-4, is ETGVTQSPTHLIKTRGQQVTLRCSSQSGHNTVSWYQQALGQGPQFIFQYYREEENGRGNFPPRFSGLQFPNYSSELNVNALELDDSALYLCASSLEPARTPKNIQYFGAGTRLSVL.